These T cell receptor beta chains were read from a single sample in a study of blood T cell repertoires in COVID-19. The protocol was immunoSEQ multiplex PCR, while the TCRdb copy is restricted to in-frame clones and leaves out a portion. The sample lists approximately 300,000 clones; 92% were seen once. Specimen: PBMCs or T cells enriched from blood (not recorded which). All receptors derive from a woman under 40 who had recovered from COVID-19. CDR3s include the opening cysteine and the closing phenylalanine or tryptophan. D genes are given only for firm matches. Clone size is shown for a subset of rows, as once, few, many or a class of expanded clone.

CDR3 DNA,CDR3 protein,clone size,V gene,J gene,D gene
TGTGCCATCAGTGTAGGAGGAGCGGGAGGAGATACGCAGTATTTT,CAISVGGAGGDTQYF,.,TRBV10-3,TRBJ2-3,TRBD2
TGTGCCAGCAGCCGGAAAAACAAAACGGGACAGGGGCCCTACGAGCAGTACTTC,CASSRKNKTGQGPYEQYF,once,TRBV7-2,TRBJ2-7,TRBD1
TGTGCCAGCAGCTCCAAAGCAGACAGGGACACTGAAGCTTTCTTT,CASSSKADRDTEAFF,.,TRBV7-2,TRBJ1-1,TRBD1
TGTGCCAGCAGCCCAACTAGCGGGGGGGCCGGTCACACCGGGGAGCTGTTTTTT,CASSPTSGGAGHTGELFF,.,TRBV28,TRBJ2-2,TRBD2
TGTGCCAGCAGCTACAGACGGAGCACAGATACGCAGTATTTT,CASSYRRSTDTQYF,.,TRBV27,TRBJ2-3,.
TGTGCCAGTAGTATGGGGACAGAAAGCTACGAGCAGTACTTC,CASSMGTESYEQYF,.,TRBV19,TRBJ2-7,TRBD1
TGTGCCAGCAGCTTAACGTTCGTGGTTCTGGGGGGAGTAAATTCACCCCTCCACTTT,CASSLTFVVLGGVNSPLHF,.,TRBV7-3,TRBJ1-6,.
TGTGCCAGCACCCCCAGACGGGAAGATACGCAGTATTTT,CASTPRREDTQYF,.,TRBV7-2,TRBJ2-3,.
TGTGCCAGCAGCCCCGACGGCGGGTACACCATATATTTT,CASSPDGGYTIYF,.,TRBV3-1/TRBV3-2,TRBJ1-3,.
TGTGCCAGCAGCCGCGGGGGAACAACTAATGAAAAACTGTTTTTT,CASSRGGTTNEKLFF,.,TRBV6-2/TRBV6-3,TRBJ1-4,.
TGTGCCAGCAGTTTAGCATCGGGGGGAGAAGCTTTCTTT,CASSLASGGEAFF,.,TRBV27,TRBJ1-1,.
TGCAGCGTTGAGTTCGGGCGGGAGAACACTGAAGCTTTCTTT,CSVEFGRENTEAFF,.,TRBV29-1,TRBJ1-1,.
TGTGCCAGCAGTCCAACGAGACTAGCGGGAGGGGTTCTACGACTTGTGCAGTACTTC,CASSPTRLAGGVLRLVQYF,.,TRBV27,TRBJ2-7,TRBD2
TGTGCCAGCAGCTTATCTCCCAGGAGGGCAGGGGGAACCTACGAGCAGTACTTC,CASSLSPRRAGGTYEQYF,.,TRBV11-2,TRBJ2-7,.
TGTGCCAGCAGTTTAGCGGGGGGGGAAAAACTGTTTTTT,CASSLAGGEKLFF,.,TRBV12-3/TRBV12-4,TRBJ1-4,.
TGCGCCAGCAGCCAAGCAGGCGGAGGGGGCAACTCACCCCTCCACTTT,CASSQAGGGGNSPLHF,.,TRBV4-1,TRBJ1-6,TRBD1
TGTGCCACCCGCCAGGGGACAGACGTTCGCGAGCAGTACTTC,CATRQGTDVREQYF,.,TRBV15,TRBJ2-7,TRBD1
TGCGCCAGCAGCGCGGGGGGCAGGGATCAGCCCCAGCATTTT,CASSAGGRDQPQHF,.,TRBV5-1,TRBJ1-5,.
TGTGCCAGCAGTTCCCGACTAGCGGGGGGGTACCAAGAGACCCAGTACTTC,CASSSRLAGGYQETQYF,.,TRBV6-2/TRBV6-3,TRBJ2-5,TRBD2
TGTGCCAGCAGTTCACAGGGGCTCGTTCACCGCCTCCACTTT,CASSSQGLVHRLHF,.,TRBV7-2,TRBJ1-6,TRBD1
TGTGCCAGCAGCTTAGGAGGACTAGCGGGACTCCAGTACTTC,CASSLGGLAGLQYF,once,TRBV7-9,TRBJ2-4,TRBD2
TGCGCCAGCACTAGCGGCTCCTACGAGCAGTACTTC,CASTSGSYEQYF,.,TRBV5-1,TRBJ2-7,TRBD2
TGTGCCAGCAGTTCGTCCATGCCGGGGAGCAATGAGCAGTTCTTC,CASSSSMPGSNEQFF,.,TRBV11-1,TRBJ2-1,.
TGTGCCAGCAGTTACTCGAGTAGCGGCTCCTACGAGCAGTACTTC,CASSYSSSGSYEQYF,.,TRBV6-5,TRBJ2-7,.
TGCGCCAGCAGTCAATTTACGGGACAGGAACAGAATCAGCCCCAGCATTTT,CASSQFTGQEQNQPQHF,once,TRBV23-1,TRBJ1-5,TRBD1
TGTGCCAGCAGCTTAGCGGGACTGACCTACAATGAGCAGTTCTTC,CASSLAGLTYNEQFF,.,TRBV5-5,TRBJ2-1,TRBD2
TGCGCCAGCAGCCAAGATAAAGCAGGGCTTAGGGAGCTGTTTTTT,CASSQDKAGLRELFF,.,TRBV4-3,TRBJ2-2,.
TGTGCCAGCAGTTACGGCGGGGCCGGCACTGAAGCTTTCTTT,CASSYGGAGTEAFF,.,TRBV6-5,TRBJ1-1,.
TGTGCCACCAGCAGAGACACAGGGGGCGGAACCAAAAACATTCAGTACTTC,CATSRDTGGGTKNIQYF,.,TRBV15,TRBJ2-4,TRBD1
TGTGCCAGCAGTCCCTTTGAGTTCATGACCTATAATTCACCCCTCCACTTT,CASSPFEFMTYNSPLHF,.,TRBV27,TRBJ1-6,.
TGTGCCAGCTCGCCCGCGGGACGCACAGATACGCAGTATTTT,CASSPAGRTDTQYF,.,TRBV18,TRBJ2-3,.
TGTGCCAGCAGTCGACAGAGGCTGGAGCCCCAGCATTTT,CASSRQRLEPQHF,.,TRBV7-2,TRBJ1-5,.
TGTGCCAGCAGCTTAGGGCCCTTCTACGAGCAGTACTTC,CASSLGPFYEQYF,.,TRBV11-3,TRBJ2-7,.
TGTGCCAGCAGCTCCCTGGACTCTCGTCATGAGCAGTTCTTC,CASSSLDSRHEQFF,once,TRBV27,TRBJ2-1,.
TGTGCCACGGGACAGGATCGCAATCAGCCCCAGCATTTT,CATGQDRNQPQHF,once,TRBV15,TRBJ1-5,TRBD1
TGTGCCAGTAAGGGATTCCAGGGGGCCGGGGATACGCAGTATTTT,CASKGFQGAGDTQYF,.,TRBV19,TRBJ2-3,TRBD1
TGTGCCAGCTCACCCCAAGGAGCCAGGGATGAAAAACTGTTTTTT,CASSPQGARDEKLFF,.,TRBV18,TRBJ1-4,.
TGTGCCAGCAGCCAACAGGGTAATGAGCAGTTCTTC,CASSQQGNEQFF,.,TRBV13,TRBJ2-1,.
TGTGCCAGCAGTTCCGGGACTAGGGCGCAGTATTTT,CASSSGTRAQYF,.,TRBV28,TRBJ2-3,TRBD2